The clone carrying this TCR beta chain appeared many times. The sample belongs to a study of quantifying T cell responses using KT2 cells. Across the study: Reverse transcription used primers in the TCR alpha and beta constant regions.

This CDR3 is 13 amino acids long. Trimming took 5 bases from V and 0 from J, leaving 9 bases between them. The germline V gene has CDR1 SGHRS and CDR2 YFSETQ. Each cDNA got a UMI-containing oligo ligated at its 3' end. An equimolar mix of RC1.1 and RC1.2 primed the beta chain across TRBC1 and TRBC2. TCRdb used MiXCR to reprocess the UMI-ligation and nested PCR reads, holding one entry per CDR3 protein. The sample holds about 33,000 distinct CDR3 sequences, 10% seen once. The specimen sequenced was PBMCs spiked with cells of the T cell clone KT2. The receptor comes from a human donor. This rearrangement joins TRBV5-1 to TRBJ2-7; D not resolved. The CDR3 DNA follows: TGCGCCAGCAGACCAGACAACTCCTACGAGCAGTACTTC. Amino acid sequence: CASRPDNSYEQYF.